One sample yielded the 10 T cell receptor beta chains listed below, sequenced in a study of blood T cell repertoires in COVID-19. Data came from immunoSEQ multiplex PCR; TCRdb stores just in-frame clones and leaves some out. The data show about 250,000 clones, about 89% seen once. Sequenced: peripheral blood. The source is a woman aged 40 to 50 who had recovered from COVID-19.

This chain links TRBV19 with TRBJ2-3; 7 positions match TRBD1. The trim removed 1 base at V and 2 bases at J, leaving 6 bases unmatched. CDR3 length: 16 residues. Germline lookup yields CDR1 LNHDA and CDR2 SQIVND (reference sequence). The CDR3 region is CASSIAGQDATDTQYF. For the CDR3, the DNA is TGTGCCAGTAGTATAGCCGGACAGGACGCCACAGATACGCAGTATTTT.

CDR3 DNA: TGCGCCAGCAGCTTGCAGGACGAGCAGTACTTC. Protein: CASSLQDEQYF. The J gene is TRBJ2-7, the V gene TRBV5-1; the D is unclear. This CDR3 is built from 11 residues. Trimming took 1 base from V and 5 from J, leaving 4 bases between them. From germline, CDR1 is SGHRS and CDR2 YFSETQ.

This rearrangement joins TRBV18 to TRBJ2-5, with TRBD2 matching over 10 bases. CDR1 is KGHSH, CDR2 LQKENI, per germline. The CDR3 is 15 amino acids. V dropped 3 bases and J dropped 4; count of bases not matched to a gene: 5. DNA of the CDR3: TGTGCCAGCTCACCGGATAGCGGGAGGTCAGAGACCCAGTACTTC. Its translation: CASSPDSGRSETQYF.

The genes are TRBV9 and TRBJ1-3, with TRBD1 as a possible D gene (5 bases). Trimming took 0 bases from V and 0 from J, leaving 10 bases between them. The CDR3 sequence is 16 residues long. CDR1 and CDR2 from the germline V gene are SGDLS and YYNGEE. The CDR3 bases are TGTGCCAGCAGCGTAGGGGAGGGGTTCTCTGGAAACACCATATATTTT. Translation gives CASSVGEGFSGNTIYF.

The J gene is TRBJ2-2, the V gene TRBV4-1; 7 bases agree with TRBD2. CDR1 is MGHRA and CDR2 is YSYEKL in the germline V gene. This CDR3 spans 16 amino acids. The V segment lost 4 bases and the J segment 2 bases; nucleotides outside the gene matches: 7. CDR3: CASSPRWEGNTGELFF. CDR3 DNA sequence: TGCGCCAGCAGCCCAAGGTGGGAGGGAAACACCGGGGAGCTGTTTTTT.

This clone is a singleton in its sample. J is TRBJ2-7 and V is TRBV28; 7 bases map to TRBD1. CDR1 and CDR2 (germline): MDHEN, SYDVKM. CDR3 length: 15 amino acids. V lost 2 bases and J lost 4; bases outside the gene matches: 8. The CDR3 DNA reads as TGTGCCAGCAGTTTACCGACAGGGTCAGGATACGAGCAGTACTTC. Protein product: CASSLPTGSGYEQYF.

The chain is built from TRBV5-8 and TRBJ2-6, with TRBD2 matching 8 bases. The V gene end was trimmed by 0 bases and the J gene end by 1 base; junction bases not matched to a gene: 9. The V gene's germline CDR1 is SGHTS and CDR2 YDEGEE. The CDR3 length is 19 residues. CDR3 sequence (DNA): TGTGCCAGCAGCTTGGGGGGACTAAGCGGGAGTTCTGGGGCCAACGTCCTGACTTTC. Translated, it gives CASSLGGLSGSSGANVLTF.

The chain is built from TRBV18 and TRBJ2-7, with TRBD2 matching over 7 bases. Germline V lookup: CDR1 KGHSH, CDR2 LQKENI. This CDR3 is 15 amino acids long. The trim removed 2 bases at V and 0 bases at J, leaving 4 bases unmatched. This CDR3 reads CASSPVAGDSYEQYF. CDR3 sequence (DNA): TGTGCCAGCTCACCAGTAGCGGGTGACTCCTACGAGCAGTACTTC.

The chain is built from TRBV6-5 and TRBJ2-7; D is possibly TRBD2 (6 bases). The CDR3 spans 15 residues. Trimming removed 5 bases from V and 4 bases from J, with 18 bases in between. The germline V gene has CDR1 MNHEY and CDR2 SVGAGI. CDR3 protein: CASSTRGSGQYEQYF. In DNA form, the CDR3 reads TGTGCCAGCAGTACCCGGGGTAGCGGACAATACGAGCAGTACTTC.

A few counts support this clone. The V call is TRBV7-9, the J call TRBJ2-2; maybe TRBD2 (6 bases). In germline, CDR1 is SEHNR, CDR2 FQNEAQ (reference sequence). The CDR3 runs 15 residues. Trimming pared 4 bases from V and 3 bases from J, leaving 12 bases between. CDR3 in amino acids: CASSSRLGHTGELFF. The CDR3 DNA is TGTGCCAGCAGCTCCAGACTAGGGCACACCGGGGAGCTGTTTTTT.